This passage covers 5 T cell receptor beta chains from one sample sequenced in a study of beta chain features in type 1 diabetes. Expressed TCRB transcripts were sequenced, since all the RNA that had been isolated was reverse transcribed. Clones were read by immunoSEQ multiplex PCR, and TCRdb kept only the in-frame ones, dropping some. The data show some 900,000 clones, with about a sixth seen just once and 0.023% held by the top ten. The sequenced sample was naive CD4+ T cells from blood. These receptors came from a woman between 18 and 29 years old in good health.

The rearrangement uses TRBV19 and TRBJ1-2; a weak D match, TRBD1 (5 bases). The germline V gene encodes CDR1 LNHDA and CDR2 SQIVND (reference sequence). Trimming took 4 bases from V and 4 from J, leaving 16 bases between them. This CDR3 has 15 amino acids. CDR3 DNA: TGTGCCAGTAGTACACTAGAAGGGACTTTCTATGGCTACACCTTC. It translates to CASSTLEGTFYGYTF. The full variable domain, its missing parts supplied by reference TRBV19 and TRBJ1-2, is DGGITQSPKYLFRKEGQNVTLSCEQNLNHDAMYWYRQDPGQGLRLIYYSQIVNDFQKGDIAEGYSVSREKKESFPLTVTSAQKNPTAFYLCASSTLEGTFYGYTFGSGTRLTVV.

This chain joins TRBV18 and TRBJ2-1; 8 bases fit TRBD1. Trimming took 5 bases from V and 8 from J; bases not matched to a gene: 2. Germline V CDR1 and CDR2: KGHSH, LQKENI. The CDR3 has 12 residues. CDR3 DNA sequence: TGTGCCAGCTCATCAGGGGGCCATGAGCAGTTCTTC. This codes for CASSSGGHEQFF.

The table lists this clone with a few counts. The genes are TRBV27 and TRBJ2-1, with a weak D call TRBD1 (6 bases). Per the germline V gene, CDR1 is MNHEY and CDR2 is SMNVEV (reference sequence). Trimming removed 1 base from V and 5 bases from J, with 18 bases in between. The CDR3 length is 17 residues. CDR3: CASSLFLRGRGNNEQFF. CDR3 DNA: TGTGCCAGCAGTTTATTCCTCAGGGGCCGGGGAAACAATGAGCAGTTCTTC.

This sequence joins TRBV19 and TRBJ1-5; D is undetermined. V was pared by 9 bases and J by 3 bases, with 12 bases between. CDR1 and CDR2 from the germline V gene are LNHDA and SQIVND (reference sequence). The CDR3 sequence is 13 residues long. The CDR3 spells CASNLGANQPQHF. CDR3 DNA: TGTGCCAGCAACCTAGGTGCCAATCAGCCCCAGCATTTT.

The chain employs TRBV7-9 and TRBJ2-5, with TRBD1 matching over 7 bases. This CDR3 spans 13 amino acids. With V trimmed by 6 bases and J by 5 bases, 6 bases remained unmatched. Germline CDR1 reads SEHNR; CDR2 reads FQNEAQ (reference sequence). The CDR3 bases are TGTGCCAGCAGACAGGGGCACGGGGAGACCCAGTACTTC. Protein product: CASRQGHGETQYF.